This T cell receptor (beta chain) was profiled in a study of T-cell reconstitution after alpha-beta-depleted transplantation in children. TCRbeta library preparation incorporated unique molecular identifiers. TCRdb used MiXCR to reprocess the PCR reads, holding one entry per CDR3 protein. The table lists 150,000 to 250,000 distinct CDR3 sequences, just over 14% of them singletons, with roughly 13% in the top ten. In this sample, this clonotype turned up many times. From germline, CDR1 is DFQATT and CDR2 SNEGSKA (reference sequence). V shed 1 base and J 4 bases; nucleotides not matched to a gene: 7. This CDR3 has 16 amino acids.

The V gene is TRBV20-1, the J gene TRBJ2-2; 9 bases are shared with TRBD2. This clonotype originated in a human donor who donated a stem cell graft to a child with acute lymphoblastic leukemia. Sequencing used PBMCs from the stem cell graft donor, obtained from the stem cell graft. CDR3 residues: CSARVSGSGSTGELFF. CDR3 DNA sequence: TGCAGTGCTAGAGTATCTGGTAGCGGGAGCACCGGGGAGCTGTTTTTT.